Listed below are T cell receptor beta chains from one sample, sequenced in a study of OX40 agonist ivuxolimab in advanced cancers. Sequencing was performed with immunoSEQ multiplex PCR; in TCRdb, only in-frame clones are kept and a portion is missing. The repertoire holds about 57,000 clones, with about 83% as singletons. The source was CD4+ or CD8+ T cells sorted from blood, collected in a trial of the OX40 agonist ivuxolimab. These receptors all stem from an adult with an advanced solid tumor such as melanoma, head and neck, liver or kidney cancer. Both conserved end residues are part of each CDR3. A D gene is named only where the DNA matches it firmly. A row's size may be missing; if present it is once, few, many or a size class.

>TRBJ1-1|-|-|TRBV11-3
TGTGCCAGCAGCCCCACGTATCGACTGGGTCCTGAAGCTTTCTTT
CASSPTYRLGPEAFF
>TRBJ2-2|TRBD2|-|TRBV10-3
TGTGCCATCACTGAAGAAGCGGGGGCGAACACCGGGGAGCTGTTTTTT
CAITEEAGANTGELFF
>TRBJ2-1|-|-|TRBV5-6
TGTGCCAGCAGCTTAAATCTAGTTTGGGGGCATAACAATGAGCAGTTCTTC
CASSLNLVWGHNNEQFF
>TRBJ1-1|TRBD1|-|TRBV11-2
TGTGCCAGCAGCCTACAGGGGGCGTACACTGAAGCTTTCTTT
CASSLQGAYTEAFF
>TRBJ2-7|-|once|TRBV28
TGTGCCACCTGGTCCATCCTGGCCTACGAGCAGTACTTC
CATWSILAYEQYF
>TRBJ2-7|TRBD1|many|TRBV9
TGTGCCAGCAGCGCCACCGGGACAGGGTTTCGCGAGCAGTACTTC
CASSATGTGFREQYF
>TRBJ2-1|TRBD1|-|TRBV28
TGTGCCAGCAGTTCACACGGACAGGGGGCGAGAAATGAGCAGTTCTTC
CASSSHGQGARNEQFF
>TRBJ2-5|TRBD2|few|TRBV5-6
TGTGCCAGCAGCTTTTCTAGCGGGGGAGAGACCCAGTACTTC
CASSFSSGGETQYF
>TRBJ2-2|-|-|TRBV11-3
TGTGCCAGCAGCTTACGCCTGGGACCGATGAACACCGGGGAGCTGTTTTTT
CASSLRLGPMNTGELFF
>TRBJ2-1|TRBD1|-|TRBV23-1
TGCGCCAGCAAGGAGGTTTGGGACAGCGACTACAATGAGCAGTTCTTC
CASKEVWDSDYNEQFF
>TRBJ2-3|-|-|TRBV11-2
TGTGCCAGCAGCCCAAAGTGGAGGGATACGCAGTATTTT
CASSPKWRDTQYF
>TRBJ2-1|TRBD2|-|TRBV7-6
TGTGCCAGCAGCTTAGTGGGGGGGGTCAACAATGAGCAGTTCTTC
CASSLVGGVNNEQFF
>TRBJ1-5|-|-|TRBV2
TGTGCCAGCCCAGACCCCGTGCCTGGGGATCAGCCCCAGCATTTT
CASPDPVPGDQPQHF
>TRBJ2-2|-|once|TRBV2
TGTGCCAGCAGTGGTACGGACGGAGGGGAGCTGTTTTTT
CASSGTDGGELFF
>TRBJ1-6|-|-|TRBV19
TGTGCCAGTAGGGCCTCAAATGGGAACAATTCACCCCTCCACTTT
CASRASNGNNSPLHF
>TRBJ2-3|TRBD2|-|TRBV30
TGTGCCTGGAGTCGCGGACTAGCGGGAAACACAGATACGCAGTATTTT
CAWSRGLAGNTDTQYF
>TRBJ2-2|TRBD1|-|TRBV11-3
TGTGCCAGCAGCTTTATCACGGGACAGGGTTACACCGGGGAGCTGTTTTTT
CASSFITGQGYTGELFF
>TRBJ2-5|-|-|TRBV7-9
TGTGCCAGCAGCAGGGTAAAGGAACAAGAGACCCAGTACTTC
CASSRVKEQETQYF
>TRBJ2-7|TRBD2|-|TRBV28
TGTGCCAGCAGTCCCGGACTAGCGGGAGCAGTTTACGAGCAGTACTTC
CASSPGLAGAVYEQYF
>TRBJ1-5|-|-|TRBV18
TGTGCCAGCTCACCCGACAGGAATAATCAGCCCCAGCATTTT
CASSPDRNNQPQHF
>TRBJ1-5|-|-|TRBV6-1
TGTGCCAGCAGGACAGAAAATCAGCCCCAGCATTTT
CASRTENQPQHF
>TRBJ2-1|-|-|TRBV19
TGTGCCAGTGGGGTCTTGGAGCAGTTCTTC
CASGVLEQFF
>TRBJ2-2|TRBD1|-|TRBV11-1
TGTGCCAGCAGCTTAGGGACAGGGAACCCCGGGGAGCTGTTTTTT
CASSLGTGNPGELFF
>TRBJ1-2|-|-|TRBV7-2
TGTGCCAGCAGCTTAGGGGCGAGGACGTCGGGCTATGGCTACACCTTC
CASSLGARTSGYGYTF
>TRBJ1-2|-|-|TRBV4-1
TGCGCCAGCAGCCAAGATGCGGGATATGGCTACACCTTC
CASSQDAGYGYTF
>TRBJ1-2|TRBD1|-|TRBV2
TGTGCCAGCAGTGAAGGACAGGGCCTCTATGGCTACACCTTC
CASSEGQGLYGYTF
>TRBJ1-1|TRBD1|-|TRBV7-8
TGTGCCAGCAGCCAACGGGACAGACGGGACACTGAAGCTTTCTTT
CASSQRDRRDTEAFF
>TRBJ1-1|-|-|TRBV6-1
TGTGCCAGCAGTGAAGGCACAACAGGGAACACTGAAGCTTTCTTT
CASSEGTTGNTEAFF
>TRBJ2-7|TRBD2|-|TRBV27
TGTGCCAGCACTCTCGTGGGTAGCGGGAGTTACGAGCAGTACTTC
CASTLVGSGSYEQYF
>TRBJ2-1|-|-|TRBV21-1
TGTGCCAGCAGCAAGCTAGCGGGAGGCAATGAGCAGTTCTTC
CASSKLAGGNEQFF
>TRBJ1-1|-|-|TRBV7-2
TGTGCCAGCAGCTTAGCTTACACTCGGAATGCTGAAGCTTTCTTT
CASSLAYTRNAEAFF
>TRBJ2-7|-|-|TRBV10-1
TGCGCCAGCAGTGCTGGGACATCGGGGGAGCAGTACTTC
CASSAGTSGEQYF
>TRBJ2-7|TRBD1|-|TRBV5-1
TGCGCCAGCAGCTTGGGGGGGACCCGGGACAGGGGTTTGATGCAGTACTTC
CASSLGGTRDRGLMQYF
>TRBJ1-4|TRBD1|-|TRBV9
TGTGCCAGCAGCCGGGACAGGGGGAATGAAAAACTGTTTTTT
CASSRDRGNEKLFF
>TRBJ1-2|-|-|TRBV2
TGTGCCAGCACCCCCAGGGGAGGGGAGGACTATGGCTACACCTTC
CASTPRGGEDYGYTF
>TRBJ1-1|-|-|TRBV5-6
TGTGCCAGCAGCCTGAACTCGCTCTGGAACACTGAAGCTTTCTTT
CASSLNSLWNTEAFF
>TRBJ2-3|TRBD2|-|TRBV30
TGTGCCTGGGGGGGGGAAGGAGATACGCAGTATTTT
CAWGGEGDTQYF
>TRBJ2-5|-|-|TRBV7-2
TGTGCCGGGCGGGTACGGACGCAAGAGACCCAGTACTTC
CAGRVRTQETQYF
>TRBJ1-1|-|once|TRBV4-1
TGCGCCAGCAGCCAAGTGGGCGGTGCCGGGTTCCCGAACACTGAAGCTTTCTTT
CASSQVGGAGFPNTEAFF
>TRBJ1-1|TRBD1|-|TRBV7-2
TGTGCCAGCACGACTCCGACAGGGGGCTTGAACACTGAAGCTTTCTTT
CASTTPTGGLNTEAFF
>TRBJ2-7|-|-|TRBV28
TGTGCCAGCAGACCCCAGTCGAGCTCCTACGAGCAGTACTTC
CASRPQSSSYEQYF
>TRBJ2-7|TRBD1|large|TRBV27
TGTGCCAGCAGTTTAGGGGACAGGGGCCTCTCCTACGAGCAGTACTTC
CASSLGDRGLSYEQYF
>TRBJ2-5|TRBD1|-|TRBV13
TGTGCCAGCAGCTTCCGGACAGGCCAAGAGACCCAGTACTTC
CASSFRTGQETQYF
>TRBJ2-2|TRBD1|-|TRBV7-9
TGTGCCAGCAGCTTAGTGGGGACAGAAGGCACCGGGGAGCTGTTTTTT
CASSLVGTEGTGELFF
>TRBJ2-1|-|few|TRBV6-1
TGTGCCAGCAGTACGGACCTCCTGGGGTTCTTC
CASSTDLLGFF
>TRBJ1-3|-|-|TRBV28
TGTGCCAGCAGTTTTAGGGAACTCGGGCGGAACACCATATATTTT
CASSFRELGRNTIYF
>TRBJ2-7|TRBD2|-|TRBV2
TGTGCCAGCAGTGAAGCGGGACTAGCGGGGTCTCGGTACGAGCAGTACTTC
CASSEAGLAGSRYEQYF
>TRBJ2-4|TRBD2|-|TRBV16
TGTGCCAGCAGCCCAATACCGGGACTAGCGCAGGACTTC
CASSPIPGLAQDF
>TRBJ2-2|TRBD1|-|TRBV9
TGTGCCAGCAGCGGGTGGACAGGGGAGAGACCGACGAACACCGGGGAGCTGTTTTTT
CASSGWTGERPTNTGELFF
>TRBJ2-1|TRBD2|once|TRBV5-8
TGTGCCAGCAGCTTAGGTCTAGCGGGAGGCGGACAGTTCTTC
CASSLGLAGGGQFF
>TRBJ1-5|-|-|TRBV7-6
TGTGCCAGCAGCTTAGCAGGGGTCAATCAGCCCCAGCATTTT
CASSLAGVNQPQHF
>TRBJ2-7|-|many|TRBV19
TGTGCCAGTAGTACCCCGGGGGTCTACGAGCAGTACTTC
CASSTPGVYEQYF
>TRBJ1-1|-|-|TRBV7-2
TGTGCCGAAAGGACACCGAACACTGAAGCTTTCTTT
CAERTPNTEAFF
>TRBJ2-1|TRBD2|-|TRBV4-2
TGTGCCAGCAGCCCACATGGACTAGCGGGAGTGAATGAGCAGTTCTTC
CASSPHGLAGVNEQFF
>TRBJ1-1|TRBD1|-|TRBV28
TGTGCCAGCAGTTTAAGGGGGCGGAGGGGGACTGAAGCTTTCTTT
CASSLRGRRGTEAFF